This TCR beta chain originates from a study of blood T cells in healthy people across ages. Looked up from germline, CDR1 is SGHTA and CDR2 is FQGNSA. Trimming took off 5 bases at V and 4 bases at J, with 18 bases between the two ends. The CDR3 loop spans 15 amino acids. Only a few counts were recorded for this clonotype. Donation came from healthy Caucasian individuals in Russia who were aged roughly 6 to 95. Alongside a J-beta primer mix, a sample-barcoded 5' primer served in a second PCR lasting about 7 to 12 cycles. TCRdb passed the 5' RACE reads through MiXCR, listing each CDR3 protein once. The sample shows around 710,000 distinct CDR3 sequences, roughly 44% of them seen only once.

The TCR was taken from an older woman in good health. The sequenced sample consisted of blood. The chain joins TRBV7-2 to TRBJ2-7; a possible D gene is TRBD2 (7 bases). In DNA form, the CDR3 reads TGTGCCAGCAGCGAGAGGGGGGGACAATTTTACGAGCAGTACTTC. Residues: CASSERGGQFYEQYF.